What follows describes a single T cell receptor beta chain. What it recognizes is unknown. Sample-barcoded 5' priming and a J-beta primer mix drove a second PCR of roughly 6 to 12 cycles. TCRdb re-derived calls from the 5' RACE reads in MiXCR, one entry per CDR3 protein. The sample consists of about 720,000 distinct CDR3 sequences, 22% of them appearing once. The entry originates in a study of blood T cells in healthy people across ages. Study background: T cells yielded about one barcoded beta molecule per two cells through template switching.

Notes on the study in general: Comparison with aged donors showed that long-lived donors had more naive CD4+ cells and higher diversity. Bulk PBMC profiling left naive and antigen-experienced comparisons inconclusive. Naive T cell percentage showed a strong correlation with the diversity of TCR beta.

The CDR3 is made up of 14 amino acids. The V gene lost 3 bases and the J gene lost 6 bases, with 13 bases spanning the gap. This rearrangement joins TRBV12-3 or TRBV12-4 to TRBJ2-3; D uncertain. The specimen was blood. This receptor was taken from a man between 65 and 79 years old in good health. The CDR3 sequence: CASSLAVVGDTQYF. The CDR3 DNA reads as TGTGCCAGCAGTTTGGCCGTCGTTGGGGATACGCAGTATTTT.